This TCR beta chain was found in a study of T-cell memory formation after mild COVID-19. Study-wide results and limits: A balance of CD4 and CD8 characterized clones contracting day 15 to 85, whereas later expanders leaned CD4+.

This CDR3 has 15 residues. The V end lost 3 bases, the J end lost 10 bases, and 19 bases lay between the germline ends. This clonotype was seen only a few times. Its specificity is not known. From 5'RACE with constant-segment primers came TCR alpha and TCR beta cDNA libraries that carried sample barcodes and UMIs. TCRdb ran MiXCR on the 5' RACE reads and lists one entry per CDR3 protein. The table lists approximately 270,000 distinct CDR3 sequences, roughly 15% of them singletons, with roughly 24% in the top ten. Sequenced input: PBMCs or a T cell subset sorted from them (not recorded which). The rearrangement links TRBV12-3 or TRBV12-4 to TRBJ2-1; D unresolved. This TCR was sampled from a man in his late teens or twenties who had mild COVID-19 (a few samples of this study predate the infection). Cell type and time point are not known. CDR3 sequence (DNA): TGTGCCAGCAGTTTCTTTGGGTGGTCCACGGGCGAGCAGTTCTTC. Translated, it gives CASSFFGWSTGEQFF.